These T cell receptor beta chains were read from a single sample in a study of identical twins. MiXCR, applied by TCRdb to the 5' RACE reads, yields one record per CDR3 protein. The repertoire consists of about 520,000 distinct CDR3 sequences, with less than 25% occurring once and the leading ten covering roughly 0.9%. This sample was shared with a second study, whose subject was T cells expressing NK-cell markers.

The sequencing input was CD4+ T cells sorted from blood. Source of these receptors: a woman under 30 in good health. Both conserved end residues are part of each CDR3. Each record gives: D gene, V gene, J gene, clone size, CDR3 DNA, CDR3 protein. A D gene is named only where the DNA matches it firmly. Clone size is given for some rows only: seen once, a few or many times, or a class if the clone is expanded.

-,TRBV11-2,TRBJ1-1,-,TGTGCCAGCAGACCGCCGGGTAGACGGAACACTGAAGCTTTCTTT,CASRPPGRRNTEAFF
TRBD2,TRBV18,TRBJ2-2,few,TGTGCCAGCTCACTCGGACTAGTGGCCACCGGGGAGCTGTTTTTT,CASSLGLVATGELFF
-,TRBV20-1,TRBJ1-2,-,TGCAGTGCTATGTCCCGGACTCATGGCGGCTACACCTTC,CSAMSRTHGGYTF
-,TRBV10-3,TRBJ2-7,-,TGTGCCACCAGCGGGCTGGACTACGAGCAGTACTTC,CATSGLDYEQYF
-,TRBV11-2,TRBJ2-3,-,TGTGCCAGCAGCTTTCCTGGCCTTAGCACAGATACGCAGTATTTT,CASSFPGLSTDTQYF
-,TRBV12-5,TRBJ1-1,few,TGTGCTAGTGGAGTATACACTGAAGCTTTCTTT,CASGVYTEAFF
TRBD1,TRBV5-1,TRBJ1-5,-,TGCGCCAGCAGACTGCGGACAGGGTTTATCCGCAATCAGCCCCAGCATTTT,CASRLRTGFIRNQPQHF
-,TRBV9,TRBJ2-5,-,TGTGCCAGCAGCATAAACCCGGGACGGACCCAAGAGACCCAGTACTTC,CASSINPGRTQETQYF
TRBD1,TRBV6-1,TRBJ2-5,few,TGTGCCAGCAGTGAATGGAACAGGGGGAATCAAGAGACCCAGTACTTC,CASSEWNRGNQETQYF
TRBD2,TRBV6-5,TRBJ2-7,-,TGTGCCAGCAGTTACGCCGGACTAGTCGACTACGAGCAGTACTTC,CASSYAGLVDYEQYF
-,TRBV20-1,TRBJ1-1,-,TGCAGTGCTAGCGGATCCCTCATGAACACTGAAGCTTTCTTT,CSASGSLMNTEAFF
TRBD1,TRBV2,TRBJ2-3,-,TGTGCCAGCAACCGGGACAGGGGTAACACAGATACGCAGTATTTT,CASNRDRGNTDTQYF
-,TRBV20-1,TRBJ2-1,few,TGCAGTGCTAGAATACTCGGGGGTCGCGTCTACAATGAGCAGTTCTTC,CSARILGGRVYNEQFF
TRBD2,TRBV20-1,TRBJ2-7,-,TGCAGTGCTTTAGCGGGGGTAGCGTACTACGAGCAGTACTTC,CSALAGVAYYEQYF
TRBD2,TRBV5-8,TRBJ2-3,-,TGTGCCAGCAGCTTGGGGGGACTAGCGGGAGGAGGAGATACGCAGTATTTT,CASSLGGLAGGGDTQYF
-,TRBV12-3/TRBV12-4,TRBJ2-2,many,TGTGCCAGCAGTTGGGAGGACACCGGGGAGCTGTTTTTT,CASSWEDTGELFF
-,TRBV25-1,TRBJ1-2,-,TGTGCCAGCAGTGAATTTGAGGGTTTTGGCTACACCTTC,CASSEFEGFGYTF
-,TRBV11-3,TRBJ2-7,-,TGTGCCAGCAGCTTACAGGGGACCAACTACGAGCAGTACTTC,CASSLQGTNYEQYF
TRBD2,TRBV7-9,TRBJ2-1,-,TGTGCCAGCGAAAGGGGACTAGCGGGAGTAAATGAGCAGTTCTTC,CASERGLAGVNEQFF
-,TRBV5-1,TRBJ1-5,many,TGCGCCAGCAGCCCTTCGAGGGGAGGGGAGCCCCAGCATTTT,CASSPSRGGEPQHF
-,TRBV30,TRBJ2-1,few,TGTGCCTGGAGTGGGCCGGCTTGGCAGTTCTTC,CAWSGPAWQFF
-,TRBV7-9,TRBJ2-5,-,TGTGCCAGCAGCTTCACGCAGGGAAGTGAAGAGACCCAGTACTTC,CASSFTQGSEETQYF
TRBD2,TRBV7-2,TRBJ2-2,-,TGTGCCAGCAGCTTAAGGGCTTGGCGGGAGGAGTCCGGGGAGCTGTTTTTT,CASSLRAWREESGELFF
-,TRBV9,TRBJ2-3,-,TGTGCCAGCGCTCTGGGCCACTACACAGATACGCAGTATTTT,CASALGHYTDTQYF
TRBD2,TRBV7-7,TRBJ2-5,-,TGTGCCAGCGGGACGGGACTAAGGGAGACCCAGTACTTC,CASGTGLRETQYF
TRBD2,TRBV4-3,TRBJ2-3,few,TGCGCCAGCAGCCAAGTGGTAGCGGGAGCCTCAGATACGCAGTATTTT,CASSQVVAGASDTQYF
-,TRBV20-1,TRBJ2-5,few,TGCAGTGCAACCGACGACAAGCAAGAGACCCAGTACTTC,CSATDDKQETQYF